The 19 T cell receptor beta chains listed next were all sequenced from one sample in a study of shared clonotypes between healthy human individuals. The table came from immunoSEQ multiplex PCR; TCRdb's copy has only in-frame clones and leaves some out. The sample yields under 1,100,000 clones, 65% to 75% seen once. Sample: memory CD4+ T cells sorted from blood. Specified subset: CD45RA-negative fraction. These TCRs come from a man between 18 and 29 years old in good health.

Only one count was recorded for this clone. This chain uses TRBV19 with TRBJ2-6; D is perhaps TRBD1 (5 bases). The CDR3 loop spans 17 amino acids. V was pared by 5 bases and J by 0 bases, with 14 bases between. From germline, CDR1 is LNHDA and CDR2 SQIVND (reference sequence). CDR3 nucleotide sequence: TGTGCCAGTAGTTTCGCAGGGATGAGCTCTGGGGCCAACGTCCTGACTTTC. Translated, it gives CASSFAGMSSGANVLTF.

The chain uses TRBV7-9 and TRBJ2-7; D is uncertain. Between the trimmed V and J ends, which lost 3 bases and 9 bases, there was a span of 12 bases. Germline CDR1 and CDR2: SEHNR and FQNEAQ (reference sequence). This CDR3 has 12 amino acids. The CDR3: CASSLEVEVQYF. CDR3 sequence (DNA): TGTGCCAGCAGCTTGGAAGTTGAGGTGCAGTACTTC.

The CDR3 DNA follows: TGCGCCAGCAGCCAAGTCGGGCGGAAGGCGGGGGGGGGCAATGAGCAGTTCTTC. Residues: CASSQVGRKAGGGNEQFF. J is TRBJ2-1 and V is TRBV4-1; TRBD2 matches at 9 bases. The germline gives CDR1 MGHRA, CDR2 YSYEKL. This CDR3 contains 18 residues. The V segment lost 1 base and the J segment 6 bases; nucleotides outside the gene matches: 13.

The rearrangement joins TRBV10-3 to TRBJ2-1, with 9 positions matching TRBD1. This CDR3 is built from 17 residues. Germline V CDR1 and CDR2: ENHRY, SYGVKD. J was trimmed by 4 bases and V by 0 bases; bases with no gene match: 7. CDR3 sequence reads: CAISESIGTGIYNEQFF. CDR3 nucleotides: TGTGCCATCAGTGAGTCGATCGGGACAGGGATTTACAATGAGCAGTTCTTC.

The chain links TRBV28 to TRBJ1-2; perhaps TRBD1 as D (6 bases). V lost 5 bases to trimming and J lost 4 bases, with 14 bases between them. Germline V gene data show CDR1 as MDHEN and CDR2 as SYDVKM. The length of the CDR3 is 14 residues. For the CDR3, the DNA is TGTGCCAGCAGTCCCCCGATGGGGGCCTATGGCTACACCTTC. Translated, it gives CASSPPMGAYGYTF.

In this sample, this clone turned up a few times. DNA for the CDR3: TGTGCCAGCAGTCAAATAGGGACAGGGTTGACTGAAGCTTTCTTT. Translation: CASSQIGTGLTEAFF. The J gene is TRBJ1-1, the V gene TRBV2, with 9 positions matching TRBD1. After removal of 5 bases from V and 5 bases from J, the junction contained 9 bases not matched to a gene. CDR3 length equals 15 residues. The germline CDR1 and CDR2 sequences are SNHLY and FYNNEI.

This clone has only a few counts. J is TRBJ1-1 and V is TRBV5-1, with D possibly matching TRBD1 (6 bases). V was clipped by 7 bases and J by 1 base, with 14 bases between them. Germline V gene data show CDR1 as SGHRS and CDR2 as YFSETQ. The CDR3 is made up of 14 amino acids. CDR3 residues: CASSIGQTNTEAFF. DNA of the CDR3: TGCGCCAGCTCTATTGGACAGACGAACACTGAAGCTTTCTTT.

The DNA for the CDR3 is TGTGCCAGCAGCTCTAGCGGGGGGGCTGATACGCAGTATTTT. Translation: CASSSSGGADTQYF. The chain employs TRBV7-9 and TRBJ2-3; TRBD2 matches at 12 bases. Trimming removed 4 bases from V and 6 bases from J; junction bases left unmatched: 2. The germline gives CDR1 SEHNR, CDR2 FQNEAQ (reference sequence). The CDR3 length is 14 residues.

CDR3 amino acids: CASSPKDRRKAFF. DNA for the CDR3: TGTGCCAGCAGTCCAAAGGACAGGAGGAAAGCTTTCTTT. The V gene is TRBV27, the J gene TRBJ1-1; 7 bases fit TRBD1. The CDR3 length is 13 residues. The V segment lost 5 bases and the J segment 9 bases; nucleotides outside the gene matches: 9. Germline lookup yields CDR1 MNHEY and CDR2 SMNVEV (reference sequence).

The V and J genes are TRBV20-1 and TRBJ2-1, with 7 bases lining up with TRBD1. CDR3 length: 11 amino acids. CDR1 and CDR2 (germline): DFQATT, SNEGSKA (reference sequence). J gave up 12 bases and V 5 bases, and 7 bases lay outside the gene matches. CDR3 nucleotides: TGCAGTGCTTTACGACAGGGCGGGCAGTTCTTC. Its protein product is CSALRQGGQFF.

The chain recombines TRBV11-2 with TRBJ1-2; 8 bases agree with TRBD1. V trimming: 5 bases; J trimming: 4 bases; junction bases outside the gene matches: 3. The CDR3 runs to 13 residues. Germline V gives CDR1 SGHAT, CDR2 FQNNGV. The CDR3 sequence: CASSRDRFYGYTF. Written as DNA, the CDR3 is TGTGCCAGCAGCCGGGACAGGTTCTATGGCTACACCTTC.

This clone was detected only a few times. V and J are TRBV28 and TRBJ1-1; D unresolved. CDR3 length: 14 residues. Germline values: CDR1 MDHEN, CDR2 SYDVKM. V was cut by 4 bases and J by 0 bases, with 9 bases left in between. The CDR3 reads CASSSTAMNTEAFF. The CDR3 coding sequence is TGTGCCAGCAGTTCCACAGCCATGAACACTGAAGCTTTCTTT. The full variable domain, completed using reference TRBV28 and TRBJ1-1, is DVKVTQSSRYLVKRTGEKVFLECVQDMDHENMFWYRQDPGLGLRLIYFSYDVKMKEKGDIPEGYSVSREKKERFSLILESASTNQTSMYLCASSSTAMNTEAFFGQGTRLTVV.

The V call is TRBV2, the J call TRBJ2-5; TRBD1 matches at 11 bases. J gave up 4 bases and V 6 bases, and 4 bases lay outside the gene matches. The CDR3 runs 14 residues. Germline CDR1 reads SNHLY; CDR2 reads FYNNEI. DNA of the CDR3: TGTGCCAGCAGCCGGGACAGGGGGGTAGAGACCCAGTACTTC. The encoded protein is CASSRDRGVETQYF.

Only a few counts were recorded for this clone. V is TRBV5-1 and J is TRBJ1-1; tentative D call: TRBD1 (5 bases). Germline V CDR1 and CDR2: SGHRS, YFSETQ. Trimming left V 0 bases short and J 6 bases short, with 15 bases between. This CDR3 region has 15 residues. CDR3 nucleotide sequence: TGCGCCAGCAGCTTGGCGACAGTGGTATCAGCTGAAGCTTTCTTT. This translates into CASSLATVVSAEAFF.

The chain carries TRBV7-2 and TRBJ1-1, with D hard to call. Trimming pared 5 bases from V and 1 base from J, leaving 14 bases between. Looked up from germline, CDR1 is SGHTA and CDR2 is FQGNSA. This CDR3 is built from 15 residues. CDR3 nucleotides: TGTGCCAGCAGCGGAAGAGGTTCGCAGAACACTGAAGCTTTCTTT. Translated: CASSGRGSQNTEAFF.

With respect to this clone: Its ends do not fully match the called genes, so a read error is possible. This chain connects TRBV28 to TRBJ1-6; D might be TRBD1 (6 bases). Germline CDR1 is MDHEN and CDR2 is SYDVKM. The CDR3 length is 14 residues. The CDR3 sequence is CASSSTGLSSPLHF. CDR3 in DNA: TGTGCCAGTAGTTCGACAGGCTTAAGCTCACCCCTCCACTTT.

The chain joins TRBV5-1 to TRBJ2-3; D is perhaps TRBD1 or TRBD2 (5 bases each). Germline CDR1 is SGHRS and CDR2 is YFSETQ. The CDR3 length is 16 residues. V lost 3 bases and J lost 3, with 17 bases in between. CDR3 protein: CASSWGRSLLTDTQYF. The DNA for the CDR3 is TGCGCCAGCAGCTGGGGACGGTCCCTTCTTACAGATACGCAGTATTTT.

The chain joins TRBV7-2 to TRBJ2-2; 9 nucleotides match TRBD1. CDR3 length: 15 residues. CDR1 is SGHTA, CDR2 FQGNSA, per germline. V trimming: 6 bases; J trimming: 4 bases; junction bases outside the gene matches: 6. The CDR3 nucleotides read TGTGCCAGCAGTTCCCGGGACAGGGCCACCGGGGAGCTGTTTTTT. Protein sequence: CASSSRDRATGELFF. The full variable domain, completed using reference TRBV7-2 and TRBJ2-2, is GAGVSQSPSNKVTEKGKDVELRCDPISGHTALYWYRQSLGQGLEFLIYFQGNSAPDKSGLPSDRFSAERTGGSVSTLTIQRTQQEDSAVYLCASSSRDRATGELFFGEGSRLTVL.

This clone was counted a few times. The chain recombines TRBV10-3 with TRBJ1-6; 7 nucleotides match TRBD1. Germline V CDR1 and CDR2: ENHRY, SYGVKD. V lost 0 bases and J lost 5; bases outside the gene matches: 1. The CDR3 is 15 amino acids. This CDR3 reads CAISESTGHNSPLHF. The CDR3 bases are TGTGCCATCAGTGAGTCGACAGGGCATAATTCACCCCTCCACTTT.